These T cell receptor beta chains were read from a single sample in a study of shared clonotypes between healthy human individuals. Profiling relied on immunoSEQ multiplex PCR, and the TCRdb table lists in-frame clones only, not all of them. The table shows around 560,000 clones, with 95% occurring only once. Sequenced material: naive CD8+ T cells sorted from blood. These receptor sequences come from a woman aged 25 to 39 in good health. Both conserved end residues are part of each CDR3. The order of the fields is D gene, clone size, V gene, J gene, CDR3 protein, CDR3 DNA. A D gene is named only where the DNA matches it firmly. Clone sizes are given selectively: once, few, many, or a class where the clone is expanded.

d_gene: TRBD2
abundance: .
v_gene: TRBV19
j_gene: TRBJ2-5
CDR3aa: CASSITSGRQETQYF
CDR3nt: TGTGCCAGTAGTATAACTAGCGGGAGGCAAGAGACCCAGTACTTC

d_gene: .
abundance: once
v_gene: TRBV27
j_gene: TRBJ1-1
CDR3aa: CASSPNGRTEAFF
CDR3nt: TGTGCCAGCAGTCCTAATGGGAGGACTGAAGCTTTCTTT

d_gene: TRBD2
abundance: .
v_gene: TRBV15
j_gene: TRBJ2-3
CDR3aa: CATSRVAGGGTDTQYF
CDR3nt: TGTGCCACCAGCAGAGTAGCGGGAGGGGGGACAGATACGCAGTATTTT

d_gene: .
abundance: once
v_gene: TRBV11-2
j_gene: TRBJ2-7
CDR3aa: CASSSPLAEQYF
CDR3nt: TGTGCCAGCAGCTCTCCCCTGGCCGAGCAGTACTTC

d_gene: TRBD2
abundance: .
v_gene: TRBV4-2
j_gene: TRBJ2-7
CDR3aa: CASSPTTLAGVHEQYF
CDR3nt: TGTGCCAGCAGCCCAACAACACTAGCGGGAGTTCACGAGCAGTACTTC

d_gene: .
abundance: .
v_gene: TRBV20-1
j_gene: TRBJ1-1
CDR3aa: CSARILEAFF
CDR3nt: TGCAGTGCTAGAATCCTTGAAGCTTTCTTT

d_gene: .
abundance: once
v_gene: TRBV5-4
j_gene: TRBJ1-2
CDR3aa: CASSLLVGEGVGYTF
CDR3nt: TGTGCCAGCAGCTTACTAGTAGGGGAGGGAGTTGGCTACACCTTC

d_gene: .
abundance: .
v_gene: TRBV7-9
j_gene: TRBJ1-1
CDR3aa: CASSPSSAHEAFF
CDR3nt: TGTGCCAGCAGCCCCAGCTCGGCTCATGAAGCTTTCTTT

d_gene: TRBD1
abundance: once
v_gene: TRBV2
j_gene: TRBJ1-2
CDR3aa: CASSRDREYGYTF
CDR3nt: TGTGCCAGCAGTCGGGACAGGGAATATGGCTACACCTTC

d_gene: .
abundance: .
v_gene: TRBV19
j_gene: TRBJ1-5
CDR3aa: CASSALWENDQPQHF
CDR3nt: TGTGCCAGTAGCGCGCTGTGGGAAAATGATCAGCCCCAGCATTTT

d_gene: TRBD1
abundance: few
v_gene: TRBV2
j_gene: TRBJ2-2
CDR3aa: CASSRYTTGQTNTGELFF
CDR3nt: TGTGCCAGCAGTCGATATACGACAGGGCAGACGAACACCGGGGAGCTGTTTTTT

d_gene: .
abundance: .
v_gene: TRBV28
j_gene: TRBJ2-1
CDR3aa: CASSTSGFLAPWGVNEQFF
CDR3nt: TGTGCCAGCTCGACCTCGGGTTTTTTAGCGCCCTGGGGGGTAAATGAGCAGTTCTTC

d_gene: .
abundance: .
v_gene: TRBV11-2
j_gene: TRBJ2-2
CDR3aa: CASSLGIGELFF
CDR3nt: TGTGCCAGCAGCTTGGGGATCGGGGAGCTGTTTTTT

d_gene: TRBD2
abundance: .
v_gene: TRBV4-2
j_gene: TRBJ2-7
CDR3aa: CASSQERLAGGEQYF
CDR3nt: TGTGCCAGCAGCCAAGAGCGATTAGCGGGAGGCGAGCAGTACTTC

d_gene: TRBD2
abundance: .
v_gene: TRBV7-9
j_gene: TRBJ2-7
CDR3aa: CASSLATSGTYEQYF
CDR3nt: TGTGCCAGCAGCTTAGCGACAAGCGGGACCTACGAGCAGTACTTC

d_gene: .
abundance: once
v_gene: TRBV4-1
j_gene: TRBJ2-1
CDR3aa: CASSQDGKRQSGDEQFF
CDR3nt: TGCGCCAGCAGCCAAGATGGGAAGCGGCAGAGTGGAGATGAGCAGTTCTTC

d_gene: .
abundance: .
v_gene: TRBV10-1
j_gene: TRBJ2-1
CDR3aa: CASSDPKSREQFF
CDR3nt: TGCGCCAGCAGTGATCCGAAGAGTCGTGAGCAGTTCTTC

d_gene: .
abundance: .
v_gene: TRBV18
j_gene: TRBJ2-5
CDR3aa: CAGGEVKETQYF
CDR3nt: TGTGCCGGCGGAGAGGTAAAAGAGACCCAGTACTTC

d_gene: .
abundance: .
v_gene: TRBV5-6
j_gene: TRBJ2-7
CDR3aa: CASSSGYSAYEQYF
CDR3nt: TGTGCCAGCAGCTCGGGTTATTCTGCCTACGAGCAGTACTTC

d_gene: .
abundance: .
v_gene: TRBV4-1
j_gene: TRBJ2-1
CDR3aa: CASSQDLLGINEQFF
CDR3nt: TGCGCCAGCAGCCAAGATCTACTAGGGATAAATGAGCAGTTCTTC

d_gene: .
abundance: .
v_gene: TRBV19
j_gene: TRBJ2-1
CDR3aa: CASSIDSSSYNEQFF
CDR3nt: TGTGCCAGTAGTATTGACTCAAGCTCCTACAATGAGCAGTTCTTC

d_gene: .
abundance: .
v_gene: TRBV5-4
j_gene: TRBJ2-7
CDR3aa: CASSLAPADYEQYF
CDR3nt: TGTGCCAGCAGCTTGGCCCCTGCGGACTACGAGCAGTACTTC

d_gene: .
abundance: .
v_gene: TRBV19
j_gene: TRBJ1-4
CDR3aa: CASSIPWANEKLFF
CDR3nt: TGTGCCAGTAGTATCCCCTGGGCTAATGAAAAACTGTTTTTT

d_gene: .
abundance: .
v_gene: TRBV27
j_gene: TRBJ2-7
CDR3aa: CASSSAGGTTYEQYF
CDR3nt: TGTGCCAGCAGTTCCGCCGGAGGTACAACCTACGAGCAGTACTTC

d_gene: .
abundance: .
v_gene: TRBV5-4
j_gene: TRBJ2-5
CDR3aa: CASSHQETQYF
CDR3nt: TGTGCCAGCAGCCACCAAGAGACCCAGTACTTC

d_gene: .
abundance: .
v_gene: TRBV27
j_gene: TRBJ2-1
CDR3aa: CASSLFWGNEQFF
CDR3nt: TGTGCCAGCAGTTTATTTTGGGGGAATGAGCAGTTCTTC

d_gene: .
abundance: .
v_gene: TRBV27
j_gene: TRBJ1-1
CDR3aa: CASSNGGWAEAFF
CDR3nt: TGTGCCAGCAGTAACGGGGGATGGGCTGAAGCTTTCTTT

d_gene: .
abundance: .
v_gene: TRBV27
j_gene: TRBJ2-1
CDR3aa: CASSLLMTLSYNEQFF
CDR3nt: TGTGCCAGCAGTTTATTAATGACACTCTCCTACAATGAGCAGTTCTTC

d_gene: TRBD1
abundance: .
v_gene: TRBV6-1
j_gene: TRBJ1-2
CDR3aa: CASRQGDGYTF
CDR3nt: TGTGCCAGCCGACAGGGCGATGGCTACACCTTC

d_gene: TRBD2
abundance: .
v_gene: TRBV10-1
j_gene: TRBJ2-2
CDR3aa: CASSDYGTSGLGELFF
CDR3nt: TGCGCCAGCAGTGACTACGGGACTAGCGGTCTCGGGGAGCTGTTTTTT

d_gene: .
abundance: .
v_gene: TRBV5-6
j_gene: TRBJ2-3
CDR3aa: CASDKEADTQYF
CDR3nt: TGTGCCAGCGATAAAGAGGCAGATACGCAGTATTTT